Following are 21 T cell receptor beta chains from one sample sequenced in a study of T cells in Graves' hyperthyroidism and ophthalmopathy. Amplified regions were TCR beta CDR3 sequences from RNA transcripts. The HTBI set primed first-round TCR CDR3 RT-PCR. Using its own MiXCR run on the multiplex PCR reads, TCRdb lists one record per CDR3 protein. The repertoire holds fewer than 700,000 distinct CDR3 sequences, with around 15% as singletons. Specimen: blood. These receptors were collected from a woman aged 30 to 39 with Graves' hyperthyroidism.

In this sample, this clonotype turned up many times. The V gene is TRBV3-1, the J gene TRBJ1-2; tentatively, D is TRBD1 (5 bases). V lost 4 bases to trimming and J lost 8 bases, with 17 bases between them. The CDR3 is 14 amino acids. Germline-derived CDR1 and CDR2 are LGHDT and YNNKEL (reference sequence). CDR3 region: CASSLDQGLGGYTF. The CDR3 coding sequence is TGTGCCAGCAGCCTAGATCAGGGACTGGGCGGCTACACCTTC.

This clonotype was counted ten times or more. V gene TRBV7-8 combines with J gene TRBJ2-7, with no clear D. The CDR3 runs to 14 residues. The V gene's germline CDR1 is SGHVS and CDR2 FQNEAQ. V shed 2 bases and J shed 6 bases, with 14 bases lying between them. CDR3: CASSLSLRVGEQYF. The CDR3 DNA is TGTGCCAGCAGCTTATCTCTTCGGGTAGGCGAGCAGTACTTC.

Worth noting for this clonotype: Since a much larger clone is just one base distant, this may be a read error. This rearrangement joins TRBV30 to TRBJ2-1, with a tentative D call TRBD2 (6 bases). The V and J ends lost 4 bases and 10 bases respectively, with 14 bases between them. Germline V gene sequence: CDR1 GTSNPN, CDR2 SVGIG (reference sequence). The CDR3 runs to 12 residues. The CDR3 protein is CAWKVGEAEQFF. The CDR3 nucleotides read TGTGCCTGGAAAGTCGGGGAGGCCGAGCAGTTCTTC.

This clonotype has at least ten counts. The chain combines TRBV12-3 or TRBV12-4 with TRBJ1-1; D is undetermined. CDR3 size: 11 residues. V lost 4 bases and J 11 bases, leaving 11 bases between the germline ends. CDR3 residues: CASSSLTVAFF. Here the CDR3 DNA reads TGTGCCAGCAGTTCTCTCACGGTTGCTTTCTTT.

The V gene is TRBV13, the J gene TRBJ1-1; no definite D call. This CDR3 region has 13 residues. Germline-derived CDR1 and CDR2 are PRHDT and FYEKMQ (reference sequence). V shed 3 bases and J shed 7 bases, with 12 bases lying between them. CDR3 sequence (DNA): TGTGCCAGCAGCTTTGCCTCCCACGATGAAGCTTTCTTT. Translating it yields CASSFASHDEAFF.

There are a few counts of this clonotype. CDR3 sequence reads: CASRIRGPGNTIYF. The CDR3 DNA is TGTGCCAGCAGGATTAGAGGGCCTGGAAACACCATATATTTT. The V and J genes are TRBV5-6 and TRBJ1-3; no clear D. There are 14 residues in the CDR3. The V and J ends lost 5 bases and 2 bases respectively, with 11 bases between them. Germline lookup yields CDR1 SGHDT and CDR2 YYEEEE. Full variable domain (rest looked up from reference TRBV5-6 and TRBJ1-3): DAGVTQSPTHLIKTRGQQVTLRCSPKSGHDTVSWYQQALGQGPQFIFQYYEEEERQRGNFPDRFSGHQFPNYSSELNVNALLLGDSALYLCASRIRGPGNTIYFGEGSWLTVV.

Many counts were recorded for this clonotype. This sequence joins TRBV7-2 and TRBJ1-1, with D possibly TRBD1 on 5 matching bases. Trimming left V 1 base short and J 11 bases short, with 11 bases between. This CDR3 region has 12 residues. CDR1 is SGHTA and CDR2 is FQGNSA in the germline V gene. The CDR3 protein is CASSLGGPEAFF. The CDR3 DNA is TGTGCCAGCAGCTTAGGGGGCCCCGAGGCTTTCTTT.

As concerns this clonotype: A clone one base away is much larger, so this may be a read error. Likely a read error: the CDR3 ends without its conserved phenylalanine or tryptophan. CDR3 coding DNA: TGTGCCAGCAGGGGATTCGACGAGCAGTACCTC. Amino acids: CASRGFDEQYL. V usage is TRBV2 and J usage is TRBJ2-7; D not certain. This CDR3 spans 11 amino acids. The germline CDR1 and CDR2 sequences are SNHLY and FYNNEI. With 6 bases removed from V and 5 bases from J, the gap between germline ends came to 8 bases.

This clonotype was seen many times. V is TRBV28 and J is TRBJ1-1, with a possible D match to TRBD1 (6 bases). Per germline, CDR1 MDHEN and CDR2 SYDVKM. This CDR3 has 17 amino acids. With 7 bases removed from V and 4 bases from J, the gap between germline ends came to 25 bases. In DNA form, the CDR3 reads TGTGCCAGCATCCTTTCCGGACTGTCCCCCAGGGGCACTGAAGCTTTCTTT. Protein product: CASILSGLSPRGTEAFF.

The J gene is TRBJ2-1, the V gene TRBV7-3; 8 positions agree with TRBD2. The V and J ends lost 5 bases and 7 bases, in that order; junction bases with no gene match: 13. The V gene's germline CDR1 is SGHTA and CDR2 FQGTGA. This CDR3 has 16 residues. The CDR3 is CASSPQAATSANEQFF. CDR3 nucleotides: TGTGCCAGCAGCCCGCAGGCTGCGACTAGCGCGAATGAGCAGTTCTTC.

J is TRBJ2-7 and V is TRBV6-1; perhaps TRBD1 as D (6 bases). Between the trimmed V and J ends, which lost 4 bases and 2 bases, there was a span of 15 bases. From germline, CDR1 is MNHNS and CDR2 SASEGT. The CDR3 covers 15 residues. The chain's CDR3 is CASSVATGFPYEQYF. CDR3 sequence (DNA): TGTGCCAGCAGTGTGGCTACAGGGTTCCCCTACGAGCAGTACTTC.

This clonotype was counted ten times or more. The chain uses TRBV12-3 or TRBV12-4 and TRBJ1-4; 7 nucleotides agree with TRBD1. V dropped 5 bases and J dropped 0; count of bases not matched to a gene: 18. This CDR3 comprises 20 residues. The CDR3 protein is CASSDPDLTGKGATNEKLFF. The CDR3 nucleotides are TGTGCCAGCAGTGACCCGGACTTGACAGGGAAAGGGGCAACTAATGAAAAACTGTTTTTT.

This clonotype was detected only a few times. This chain links TRBV6-1 with TRBJ1-1, with 8 bases aligning to TRBD1. Trimming cost V 6 bases and J 1 base; bases outside gene matches: 7. Germline V lookup: CDR1 MNHNS, CDR2 SASEGT. The CDR3 runs 15 residues. CDR3 sequence: CASRPDRGRNTEAFF. CDR3 DNA sequence: TGTGCCAGCAGACCCGACAGGGGAAGGAACACTGAAGCTTTCTTT.

This clonotype showed up many times. The chain carries TRBV28 and TRBJ1-4; 8 bases fit TRBD1. The V gene's germline CDR1 is MDHEN and CDR2 SYDVKM. Trimming removed 4 bases from V and 3 bases from J; junction bases left unmatched: 4. The CDR3 extends over 15 amino acids. CDR3 loop: CASSSGGASNEKLFF. In DNA form, the CDR3 reads TGTGCCAGCAGTTCAGGGGGCGCATCTAATGAAAAACTGTTTTTT.

This clonotype was observed a handful of times. The chain employs TRBV19 and TRBJ1-2; no reliable D call. Trimming pared 6 bases from V and 4 bases from J, leaving 12 bases between. This CDR3 has 13 amino acids. Germline CDR1 and CDR2: LNHDA and SQIVND (reference sequence). CDR3 amino acids: CASRPAATYGYTF. CDR3 coding DNA: TGTGCCAGTAGGCCGGCAGCGACCTATGGCTACACCTTC.

The chain couples TRBV6-5 to TRBJ1-1; maybe TRBD1 (5 bases). Germline assignment: CDR1 MNHEY and CDR2 SVGAGI. This CDR3 spans 12 amino acids. V gave up 2 bases and J gave up 6 bases, with 7 bases separating them. CDR3 DNA: TGTGCCAGCAGTTACGGGACGTCTGAAGCTTTCTTT. It specifies CASSYGTSEAFF.

This clonotype came up a few times. This CDR3 is CASSLGVSDTDTQYF. CDR3 nucleotides: TGTGCCAGCAGCCTAGGGGTTAGTGACACAGATACGCAGTATTTT. The gene calls are TRBV7-3 and TRBJ2-3; possibly TRBD1 for D (5 bases). Germline lookup yields CDR1 SGHTA and CDR2 FQGTGA. V shed 5 bases and J shed 2 bases, with 14 bases lying between them. The CDR3 spans 15 residues.

This clonotype was picked up many times. The CDR3 protein is CASSQDGTGDQPQHF. In DNA form, the CDR3 reads TGTGCCAGCAGCCAAGATGGGACAGGGGATCAGCCCCAGCATTTT. The rearrangement joins TRBV3-1 to TRBJ1-5; 10 bases are a match to TRBD1. CDR3 length: 15 residues. CDR1 and CDR2 (germline): LGHDT, YNNKEL (reference sequence). Losses at the gene ends were 0 bases for V and 5 bases for J; bases not matched to a gene: 1. Variable domain in full (rest from reference TRBV3-1 and TRBJ1-5): DTAVSQTPKYLVTQMGNDKSIKCEQNLGHDTMYWYKQDSKKFLKIMFSYNNKELIINETVPNRFSPKSPDKAHLNLHINSLELGDSAVYFCASSQDGTGDQPQHFGDGTRLSIL.

The V call is TRBV18, the J call TRBJ2-3; the match to TRBD2 covers 7 bases. This CDR3 region has 16 residues. V dropped 0 bases and J dropped 3; count of bases not matched to a gene: 6. The V gene's germline CDR1 is KGHSH and CDR2 LQKENI. The DNA for the CDR3 is TGTGCCAGCTCACCACCGAATCTTAGCGGGACAGATACGCAGTATTTT. Encoded protein: CASSPPNLSGTDTQYF. The full variable domain, completed using reference TRBV18 and TRBJ2-3, is NAGVMQNPRHLVRRRGQEARLRCSPMKGHSHVYWYRQLPEEGLKFMVYLQKENIIDESGMPKERFSAEFPKEGPSILRIQQVVRGDSAAYFCASSPPNLSGTDTQYFGPGTRLTVL.

The chain is built from TRBV5-1 and TRBJ1-2, with TRBD1 as a possible D gene (6 bases). The germline V gene has CDR1 SGHRS and CDR2 YFSETQ. The ends were cut back, 0 bases at V and 4 bases at J, with 13 bases in the middle. CDR3 length: 15 amino acids. The CDR3 bases are TGCGCCAGCAGCTTGGCCACAGGGATGGGCTATGGCTACACCTTC. Amino acids: CASSLATGMGYGYTF.

This rearrangement joins TRBV9 to TRBJ2-3; 8 positions agree with TRBD1. This CDR3 is 15 amino acids long. The germline V gene encodes CDR1 SGDLS and CDR2 YYNGEE. The V and J ends lost 1 base and 2 bases, in that order; junction bases with no gene match: 3. DNA of the CDR3: TGTGCCAGCAGCGTACAGGGGGCAAACACAGATACGCAGTATTTT. Protein product: CASSVQGANTDTQYF.